One TCR beta chain is described in this entry. This sample was included in a study of blood T cell repertoires in COVID-19. Across the whole study: Sites across the United States, Italy and Spain contributed samples from acute and convalescent COVID-19.

This table comes from immunoSEQ multiplex PCR, and its TCRdb copy is limited to in-frame clones, with some not included. The table records over 85,000 clones, around 80% of them present only once. The CDR3 loop spans 15 amino acids. CDR1 is LNHDA, CDR2 SQIVND, per germline (reference sequence). Trimming took off 0 bases at V and 2 bases at J, with 10 bases between the two ends. The receptor comes from a man in his fifties or sixties with active or convalescent COVID-19. The sequencing input was peripheral blood. This chain connects TRBV19 to TRBJ1-2, with D perhaps matching TRBD1 (5 bases). The CDR3 DNA sequence: TGTGCCAGTAGTATAGATCACGCAGGGAACTATGGCTACACCTTC. It codes for CASSIDHAGNYGYTF.